Listed below are T cell receptor beta chains from one sample, sequenced in a study of T cells in Graves' hyperthyroidism and ophthalmopathy. TCRdb ran MiXCR on the multiplex PCR reads and lists one entry per CDR3 protein. Here the sample spans some 440,000 distinct CDR3 sequences, 15% to 19% being singletons. Sequencing was carried out using blood. These receptors all stem from a young woman with Graves' hyperthyroidism. CDR3s include the opening cysteine and the closing phenylalanine or tryptophan. The D gene is left open where the match is weak. Expanded clones get a size class; other rows say once, few or many, or leave the size out.

j_call clone_size v_call d_call cdr3_nt cdr3_aa
TRBJ2-4 many TRBV11-3 . TGTGCCAGCAGCTCCCTGACCGGCACGGGTAACATTCAGTACTTC CASSSLTGTGNIQYF
TRBJ2-1 . TRBV12-3/TRBV12-4 TRBD1 TGTGCCAGCAGTCGACAGGGAACCCCGACCTACAATGAGCAGTTCTTC CASSRQGTPTYNEQFF
TRBJ1-1 . TRBV28 . TGTGCCAGCAGGGGGGGCACAGGGACGAACACTGAAGCTTTCTTT CASRGGTGTNTEAFF
TRBJ2-4 many TRBV20-1 . TGCAGTGGGACGGGAGTTCGGGAAGGGGCCAAAAACATTCAGTACTTC CSGTGVREGAKNIQYF
TRBJ2-7 . TRBV10-3 . TGTGCCATCCAGTTAGGCGGGGCTAACTCCTACGAGCAGTACTTC CAIQLGGANSYEQYF
TRBJ2-1 few TRBV5-4 TRBD2 TGTGCCAGCAGCCCCCGGACTAGCGGGGGGGGTACTAGATCCTACAATGAGCAGTTCTTC CASSPRTSGGGTRSYNEQFF
TRBJ2-3 few TRBV6-1 . TGTGCCAGCAGTGAAGGAGCGGGTAGCACAGATACGCAGTATTTT CASSEGAGSTDTQYF
TRBJ2-3 . TRBV25-1 TRBD1 TGTGCCAGCGATCCCTCCGGGACAGGGGGCCCAGATACGCAGTATTTT CASDPSGTGGPDTQYF
TRBJ1-6 many TRBV10-3 . TGTGCCATCAGTGAAAGAGGTCTTAATTCACCCCTCCACTTT CAISERGLNSPLHF
TRBJ1-2 many TRBV7-9 . TGTGCCAGCAGCTTATTATCAGAGCAGGGGAGTGGCTACACCTTC CASSLLSEQGSGYTF
TRBJ1-6 few TRBV7-9 . TGTGCCAGCAGCTTAGTCTCCTCACCCCTCCACTTT CASSLVSSPLHF
TRBJ2-5 many TRBV7-3 . TGTGCCAGCAGCTTATCCGTCGGAGAGACCCAGTACTTC CASSLSVGETQYF
TRBJ1-3 many TRBV20-1 . TGCAGTGCTAGGCCCTTTTCAGGGCCCTCTGGAAACACCATATATTTT CSARPFSGPSGNTIYF
TRBJ2-1 . TRBV13 TRBD1 TGCGCCAGCAGTAAGACAGGGGTAGTCAATGAGCAGTTCTTC CASSKTGVVNEQFF
TRBJ2-3 . TRBV6-6 . TGTGCCAGCAGTTACCCGATTGGGAGCGGCACAGATACGCAGTATTTT CASSYPIGSGTDTQYF
TRBJ2-3 many TRBV12-3/TRBV12-4 TRBD2 TGTGCCAGCAGGCCTAGCGGGGGCAGCACAGATACGCAGTATTTT CASRPSGGSTDTQYF
TRBJ1-2 . TRBV30 . TGTGCCGGTGACACGTCAGCTAACTATGGCTACACCTTC CAGDTSANYGYTF
TRBJ1-2 . TRBV29-1 TRBD1 TGCAGCACTTCGGGACAGGGTTCCTATGGCTACACCTTC CSTSGQGSYGYTF
TRBJ1-2 many TRBV6-1 TRBD1 TGTGCCAGCAGTAATCCGGGACAGGACTATGGCTACACCTTC CASSNPGQDYGYTF
TRBJ2-1 . TRBV7-9 . TGTGCCAGCAGATCAGGGTTGTCGTCCTACAATGAGCAGTTCTTC CASRSGLSSYNEQFF
TRBJ1-1 many TRBV3-1 . TGTGCCAGCAGCCAGAGAGGGGTCTACACTGAAGCTTTCTTT CASSQRGVYTEAFF
TRBJ2-2 . TRBV5-6 . TGTGCCAGCAGCTCCGGCGGGGAGCCGTTTTTT CASSSGGEPFF
TRBJ1-2 many TRBV7-2 . TGTGCCAGCAGCGCCCGACGCGGAGGCTACACCTTC CASSARRGGYTF
TRBJ2-1 many TRBV3-1 TRBD2 TGTGCCAGCAGCCAAGAGGCGGGGGGTCATAATGAGCAGTTCTTC CASSQEAGGHNEQFF
TRBJ2-2 . TRBV4-1 TRBD1 TGCGCCAGCAGCCAAGATTGGGACAGACTCACCGGGGAGCTGTTTTTT CASSQDWDRLTGELFF
TRBJ1-2 . TRBV4-1 TRBD1 TGCGCCAGCAGCCAATTAAGCAGGGGGCCGAACTATGGCTACACCTTC CASSQLSRGPNYGYTF
TRBJ2-7 many TRBV5-1 TRBD2 TGCGCCAGCAGCTTAGGACTAGCGTACAACGAGCAGTACTTC CASSLGLAYNEQYF
TRBJ2-6 few TRBV28 . TGTGCCAGCACCCCCGCAGGCGCCAGATCTGGGGCCAACGTCCTGACTTTC CASTPAGARSGANVLTF
TRBJ1-5 . TRBV4-1 . TGCGCCAGCAGCCAAGCGGGGAGGGCTCAGCCCCAGCATTTT CASSQAGRAQPQHF
TRBJ2-3 . TRBV13 . TGTGCCAGCAGCCCGGGGGGCAGGGCGTCAACAGATACGCAGTATTTT CASSPGGRASTDTQYF
TRBJ1-6 many TRBV6-1 TRBD1 TGTGCCAGCAGTGATGGGGGGACAGGGCTGTGGTCACCCCTCCACTTT CASSDGGTGLWSPLHF
TRBJ2-1 . TRBV4-1 . TGCGCCAGCAGCCTAAAGACGGGTTCCTACAATGAGCAGTTCTTC CASSLKTGSYNEQFF
TRBJ1-2 many TRBV28 . TGTGCCAGCAGCCGTCTCTCAGGGATAGTCCATGGCTACACCTTC CASSRLSGIVHGYTF
TRBJ1-3 . TRBV5-1 . TGCGCCACTCAGTCGGGCAGCCGGTTCTCTGGAAACACCATATATTTT CATQSGSRFSGNTIYF
TRBJ2-5 many TRBV6-2/TRBV6-3 . TGTGCCAGCAGCTCTCGGAAGTCTCACGAGACCCAGTACTTC CASSSRKSHETQYF
TRBJ2-1 many TRBV6-1 . TGTGCCAGCAGGCGACCCTACAATGAGCAGTTCTTC CASRRPYNEQFF
TRBJ1-1 . TRBV12-5 TRBD1 TGTGCTAGTGTCCTCAGGGGGCGAACTGAAGCTTTCTTT CASVLRGRTEAFF
TRBJ2-7 many TRBV11-2 TRBD2 TGTGCCAGCAGCCCACTAGCGGGGAGGCCCTACGAGCAGTACTTC CASSPLAGRPYEQYF
TRBJ1-2 . TRBV12-5 . TGTGCTAGTGGTGACGGTGGTTTAACCTATGGCTACACCTTC CASGDGGLTYGYTF
TRBJ2-1 many TRBV20-1 TRBD2 TGCAGTGCTAGAGATATCATCGCGGGGGGGAGCTCCTACAATGAGCAGTTCTTC CSARDIIAGGSSYNEQFF
TRBJ2-2 . TRBV29-1 TRBD2 TGCAGCGTTACCCCTCCCGGGGGGAGTAACACCGGGGAGCTGTTTTTT CSVTPPGGSNTGELFF
TRBJ2-1 . TRBV5-6 . TGTGCCAGCAGCTTGTCCAGGGTAGGTGAGCAGTTCTTC CASSLSRVGEQFF
TRBJ1-5 many TRBV7-3 . TGTGCCAGCAGACAGCCCCAGCATTTT CASRQPQHF
TRBJ1-5 few TRBV4-2 TRBD1 TGTGCCAGCAGCCAAAGGGACAGGGAAGGTGATCAGCCCCAGCATTTT CASSQRDREGDQPQHF
TRBJ2-3 many TRBV28 . TGTGCCAGCGGCCCACCCACGGGGCGCGGCACAGATACGCAGTATTTT CASGPPTGRGTDTQYF
TRBJ1-1 many TRBV6-1 . TGTGCCAGCAGTGAAGCGCTAGAGGGGTGGGGGAACACTGAAGCTTTCTTT CASSEALEGWGNTEAFF